What follows are 30 T cell receptor beta chains derived from one specimen sequenced in a study of OX40 agonist ivuxolimab in advanced cancers. TCRdb keeps only in-frame clones here, not all; method: immunoSEQ multiplex PCR. The sample holds fewer than 65,000 clones; around 80% are singletons and the top ten take about 3.9%. The sequencing here drew on CD4+ or CD8+ T cells sorted from blood, taken in a trial of the OX40 agonist ivuxolimab. These TCRs come from an adult with an advanced solid tumor such as melanoma, head and neck, liver or kidney cancer.

This chain connects TRBV2 to TRBJ1-6, with TRBD1 matching 8 bases. This CDR3 has 15 residues. Germline values: CDR1 SNHLY, CDR2 FYNNEI. The V and J ends lost 4 bases and 5 bases, in that order; junction bases with no gene match: 4. The CDR3 spells CASSAGQGNNSPLHF. In DNA, the CDR3 is TGTGCCAGCAGTGCCGGACAGGGAAATAATTCACCCCTCCACTTT. Based on the CDR3 plus reference TRBV2 and TRBJ1-6, the full variable domain is EPEVTQTPSHQVTQMGQEVILRCVPISNHLYFYWYRQILGQKVEFLVSFYNNEISEKSEIFDDQFSVERPDGSNFTLKIRSTKLEDSAMYFCASSAGQGNNSPLHFGNGTRLTVT.

The chain has TRBV28 and TRBJ1-4, with D possibly TRBD1 on 6 matching bases. The CDR3 extends over 15 amino acids. CDR1 is MDHEN, CDR2 SYDVKM, per germline. V lost 2 bases and J lost 7, with 14 bases in between. The CDR3 DNA follows: TGTGCCAGCAGTTTAGGGGCAGGGGAAAGTGAAAAACTGTTTTTT. This codes for CASSLGAGESEKLFF. The full variable domain, its missing parts supplied by reference TRBV28 and TRBJ1-4, is DVKVTQSSRYLVKRTGEKVFLECVQDMDHENMFWYRQDPGLGLRLIYFSYDVKMKEKGDIPEGYSVSREKKERFSLILESASTNQTSMYLCASSLGAGESEKLFFGSGTQLSVL.

The gene calls are TRBV6-5 and TRBJ2-7, with a weak D call TRBD1 (5 bases). V gave up 0 bases and J gave up 6 bases, with 9 bases separating them. From germline, CDR1 is MNHEY and CDR2 SVGAGI. CDR3 length: 13 amino acids. CDR3 loop: CASSYSQGSEQYF. CDR3 coding DNA: TGTGCCAGCAGTTACTCTCAGGGATCCGAGCAGTACTTC.

The chain has TRBV5-1 and TRBJ1-1; weak D call: TRBD1 (5 bases). Germline V lookup: CDR1 SGHRS, CDR2 YFSETQ. V dropped 3 bases and J dropped 1 base, with 13 bases sitting between them. This CDR3 is 15 amino acids long. CDR3 bases: TGCGCCAGCAGCTCGGCAGGGTACGGGAACACTGAAGCTTTCTTT. Its translation is CASSSAGYGNTEAFF.

The sample holds a few counts of this clone. V gene TRBV5-1 combines with J gene TRBJ1-1; no clear D. The germline V gene has CDR1 SGHRS and CDR2 YFSETQ. V lost 1 base, J lost 4 bases, and 11 bases lay in between. The CDR3 has 14 amino acids. The CDR3 nucleotides are TGCGCCAGCAGCTTGTCGAGCAGGACCACTGAAGCTTTCTTT. Its protein is CASSLSSRTTEAFF.

The chain couples TRBV2 to TRBJ2-1, with 11 bases that match TRBD2. The CDR3 totals 17 residues. V gave up 2 bases and J gave up 3 bases; unmatched junction bases: 6. Germline V gene sequence: CDR1 SNHLY, CDR2 FYNNEI. This chain's CDR3 is CASSEYLLAGDYNEQFF. The CDR3 DNA follows: TGTGCCAGCAGTGAATACCTACTAGCGGGAGACTACAATGAGCAGTTCTTC.

The V call is TRBV11-2, the J call TRBJ1-5; 9 nucleotides align to TRBD1. Germline V gene lookup returns CDR1 SGHAT and CDR2 FQNNGV. V lost 5 bases, J lost 5 bases, and 7 bases stayed unmatched. The CDR3 contains 15 residues. The CDR3 here is CASSVNRGPDQPQHF. The CDR3 DNA reads TGTGCCAGCAGCGTCAACAGGGGGCCGGATCAGCCCCAGCATTTT.

This chain uses TRBV20-1 with TRBJ2-5; tentative D call: TRBD2 (5 bases). Germline CDR1 is DFQATT and CDR2 is SNEGSKA (reference sequence). This CDR3 is built from 11 residues. The DNA of the CDR3 is TGCAGCGGGAAAGAGGACGAGACCCAGTACTTC. This sequence encodes CSGKEDETQYF.

The gene calls are TRBV27 and TRBJ2-5, with D perhaps matching TRBD2 (5 bases). CDR1 MNHEY and CDR2 SMNVEV come from the germline V gene (reference sequence). This CDR3 region has 14 residues. V gave up 8 bases and J gave up 1 base, with 14 bases separating them. CDR3: CASGRPSPQETQYF. CDR3 nucleotide sequence: TGTGCCAGCGGGAGACCGTCCCCCCAAGAGACCCAGTACTTC.

J is TRBJ2-1 and V is TRBV6-1, with TRBD1 as a possible D gene (5 bases). The CDR3 consists of 16 residues. The ends were cut back, 2 bases at V and 3 bases at J, with 14 bases in the middle. Germline-derived CDR1 and CDR2 are MNHNS and SASEGT. Here the CDR3 reads CASSESHGQFYNEQFF. The CDR3 coding sequence is TGTGCCAGCAGTGAATCCCACGGACAATTCTACAATGAGCAGTTCTTC.

This sequence joins TRBV5-4 and TRBJ2-1; tentatively, D is TRBD1 (6 bases). The CDR3 loop spans 16 amino acids. The V and J ends lost 2 bases and 3 bases respectively, with 15 bases between them. Germline CDR1 and CDR2: SGHNT and YYREEE (reference sequence). The CDR3 here is CASSFIQGEVYNEQFF. CDR3 sequence (DNA): TGTGCCAGCAGCTTTATACAGGGAGAGGTCTACAATGAGCAGTTCTTC.

This chain connects TRBV7-7 to TRBJ1-1, with D uncertain. Per the germline V gene, CDR1 is SSHAT and CDR2 is FNYEAQ (reference sequence). This CDR3 is 13 amino acids long. The ends were cut back, 5 bases at V and 4 bases at J, with 11 bases in the middle. The CDR3, as DNA: TGTGCCAGCAGCCCGACCCTGGGCACTGAAGCTTTCTTT. Protein sequence: CASSPTLGTEAFF.

The J gene is TRBJ1-2, the V gene TRBV5-4; D is possibly TRBD1 (5 bases). This CDR3 contains 15 residues. V lost 0 bases and J lost 4, with 13 bases in between. The germline CDR1 and CDR2 sequences are SGHNT and YYREEE (reference sequence). The CDR3 nucleotides read TGTGCCAGCAGCTTGGTATCGGGACCCTTCTATGGCTACACCTTC. It yields the protein CASSLVSGPFYGYTF.

The chain carries TRBV30 and TRBJ1-4; D is perhaps TRBD1 (6 bases). V was trimmed by 2 bases and J by 4 bases, leaving 17 bases between them. Germline V CDR1 and CDR2: GTSNPN, SVGIG (reference sequence). There are 16 residues in the CDR3. CDR3 in amino acids: CAWSPDRQAFNEKLFF. The CDR3 DNA reads TGTGCCTGGAGTCCCGATCGACAGGCCTTTAATGAAAAACTGTTTTTT.

The chain joins TRBV2 to TRBJ2-7; D might be TRBD2 (5 bases). The CDR3 consists of 14 residues. Germline CDR1 reads SNHLY; CDR2 reads FYNNEI. The germline V and J ends were trimmed by 6 bases and 3 bases, with 15 bases remaining between them. CDR3 in DNA: TGTGCCAGCAGCCGGACTGTATTCGTCTACGAGCAGTACTTC. It is translated as CASSRTVFVYEQYF.

The chain uses TRBV14 and TRBJ1-3; perhaps TRBD1 as D (5 bases). Trimming removed 2 bases from V and 7 bases from J, with 18 bases in between. Per the germline V gene, CDR1 is SGHDN and CDR2 is FVKESK. The CDR3 covers 16 residues. The CDR3 bases are TGTGCCAGCAGCCAAACGTTGGACAAGGGAAAGAACACCATATATTTT. This sequence encodes CASSQTLDKGKNTIYF.

CDR3 nucleotide sequence: TGTGCCAGCAGCCCCCCGGGACAGGGAGACTACGAGCAGTACTTC. Protein product: CASSPPGQGDYEQYF. The V call is TRBV7-6, the J call TRBJ2-7; 9 bases match TRBD1. Germline CDR1 and CDR2: SGHVS and FNYEAQ. This CDR3 has 15 residues. V dropped 5 bases and J dropped 3; count of bases not matched to a gene: 8.

This chain uses TRBV7-2 with TRBJ2-3, with TRBD1 matching 9 bases. The V gene end was trimmed by 5 bases and the J gene end by 3 bases; junction bases not matched to a gene: 6. Germline loops: CDR1 SGHTA, CDR2 FQGNSA. This CDR3 has 15 amino acids. CDR3 sequence: CASSAPGQGTDTQYF. In nucleotides, the CDR3 is TGTGCCAGCAGCGCGCCGGGACAGGGAACAGATACGCAGTATTTT.

V is TRBV6-1 and J is TRBJ2-3; the D is unclear. V lost 3 bases, J lost 5 bases, and 12 bases lay in between. CDR1 is MNHNS and CDR2 is SASEGT in the germline V gene. This CDR3 is 14 amino acids long. In nucleotides, the CDR3 is TGTGCCAGCAGTGAGGGCAGAGTTAGAGATACGCAGTATTTT. Residues: CASSEGRVRDTQYF.

The rearrangement uses TRBV18 and TRBJ2-7; 10 nucleotides align to TRBD2. Per the germline V gene, CDR1 is KGHSH and CDR2 is LQKENI. The CDR3 extends over 15 amino acids. The ends lost 6 bases at V and 7 bases at J; junction bases unmatched: 12. The CDR3 region is CASSLTSGLTGEQYF. CDR3 in DNA: TGTGCCAGCTCGCTGACTAGCGGGCTAACGGGAGAGCAGTACTTC.

The chain uses TRBV10-1 and TRBJ2-1, with 12 nucleotides matching TRBD2. Germline loops: CDR1 WNHNN, CDR2 SYGVQD (reference sequence). This CDR3 has 15 residues. Losses at the gene ends were 4 bases for V and 3 bases for J; bases not matched to a gene: 1. The CDR3 is CASSGGLAGYNEQFF. CDR3 bases: TGCGCCAGCAGTGGGGGACTAGCGGGCTACAATGAGCAGTTCTTC.

The genes are TRBV2 and TRBJ1-5; D call uncertain. Per germline, CDR1 SNHLY and CDR2 FYNNEI. CDR3 size: 13 residues. Trimming took 4 bases from V and 2 from J, leaving 6 bases between them. In DNA form, the CDR3 reads TGTGCCAGCAGTGTCCAACGCAATCAGCCCCAGCATTTT. Translating it yields CASSVQRNQPQHF.

By share, this clone counts as medium-sized. The rearrangement joins TRBV6-1 to TRBJ2-7, with 9 bases matching TRBD1. The CDR3 is 14 amino acids. CDR1 and CDR2 (germline): MNHNS, SASEGT. Trimming cost V 5 bases and J 3 bases; bases outside gene matches: 5. CDR3: CASSTRQGVYEQYF. CDR3 sequence (DNA): TGTGCCAGCAGTACCCGACAGGGGGTCTACGAGCAGTACTTC.

The chain uses TRBV11-2 and TRBJ1-6, with D maybe TRBD1 (6 bases). The CDR3 consists of 14 residues. The germline V gene has CDR1 SGHAT and CDR2 FQNNGV. V was pared by 1 base and J by 8 bases, with 9 bases between. CDR3 region: CASSLAGGYSPLHF. The CDR3 DNA reads TGTGCCAGCAGCTTAGCGGGGGGCTATTCACCCCTCCACTTT.

The rearrangement joins TRBV27 to TRBJ1-1, with no clear D. Trimming shortened V by 8 bases and J by 2 bases, and 18 bases separated the two germline ends. Germline values: CDR1 MNHEY, CDR2 SMNVEV (reference sequence). CDR3 length: 15 residues. The CDR3 DNA is TGTGCCAGCGTCCGCATCCTCGGAGGTAACACTGAAGCTTTCTTT. It codes for CASVRILGGNTEAFF.

The rearrangement uses TRBV7-9 and TRBJ1-1; 7 bases line up with TRBD1. Trimming cost V 5 bases and J 2 bases; bases outside gene matches: 5. The CDR3 has 14 residues. Per germline, CDR1 SEHNR and CDR2 FQNEAQ (reference sequence). The CDR3 is CASSRGTDNTEAFF. In DNA form, the CDR3 reads TGTGCCAGCAGCCGTGGGACAGATAACACTGAAGCTTTCTTT.

The V and J genes are TRBV27 and TRBJ1-1, with D perhaps TRBD1 (6 bases). CDR3 length: 14 amino acids. The V and J ends lost 6 bases and 0 bases respectively, with 11 bases between them. CDR1 is MNHEY, CDR2 SMNVEV, per germline (reference sequence). CDR3 coding DNA: TGTGCCAGCAGGCGGAACAGGGTGAACACTGAAGCTTTCTTT. This sequence encodes CASRRNRVNTEAFF.

This chain links TRBV15 with TRBJ2-5, with 10 bases identical to TRBD2. J gave up 0 bases and V 5 bases, and 18 bases lay outside the gene matches. The CDR3 is 20 residues long. Germline-derived CDR1 and CDR2 are LNHNV and YYDKDF (reference sequence). This CDR3 is CATSGRGEAGGIINQETQYF. As DNA, the CDR3 is TGTGCCACCAGCGGCCGAGGCGAAGCGGGGGGGATAATAAACCAAGAGACCCAGTACTTC.

The rearrangement uses TRBV4-1 and TRBJ1-1; D is ambiguous. Germline loops: CDR1 MGHRA, CDR2 YSYEKL. This CDR3 is 15 amino acids long. The V and J ends lost 0 bases and 8 bases respectively, with 16 bases between them. CDR3 region: CASSQDFFRAPEAFF. As DNA, the CDR3 is TGCGCCAGCAGCCAAGATTTTTTCCGGGCCCCCGAAGCTTTCTTT.

The chain carries TRBV27 and TRBJ1-6, with D unclear. Germline CDR1 is MNHEY and CDR2 is SMNVEV (reference sequence). Trimming took 7 bases from V and 7 from J, leaving 8 bases between them. The CDR3 totals 12 residues. The CDR3 here is CASTQGNSPLHF. CDR3 in DNA: TGTGCCAGCACTCAAGGGAATTCACCCCTCCACTTT.